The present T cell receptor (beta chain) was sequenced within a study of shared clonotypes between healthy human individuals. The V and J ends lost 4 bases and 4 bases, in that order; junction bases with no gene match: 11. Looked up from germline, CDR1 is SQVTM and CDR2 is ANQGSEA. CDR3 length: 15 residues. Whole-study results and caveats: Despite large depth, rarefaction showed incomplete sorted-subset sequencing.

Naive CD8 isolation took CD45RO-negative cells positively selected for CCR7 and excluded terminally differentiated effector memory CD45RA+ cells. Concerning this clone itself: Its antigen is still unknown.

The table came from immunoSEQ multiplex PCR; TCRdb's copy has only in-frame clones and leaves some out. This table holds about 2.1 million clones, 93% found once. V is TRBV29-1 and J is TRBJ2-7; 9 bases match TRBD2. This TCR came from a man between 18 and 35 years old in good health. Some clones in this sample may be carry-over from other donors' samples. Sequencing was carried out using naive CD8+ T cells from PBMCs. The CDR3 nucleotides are TGCAGCGTTGTGTTGCTAGCGGGACCCCGGTACGAGCAGTACTTC. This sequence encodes CSVVLLAGPRYEQYF.